One sample yielded the 28 T cell receptor beta chains listed below, sequenced in a study of CD8 T cells in Susac syndrome. With random hexamers, 0.5 to 1 ug RNA was reverse transcribed. TCRdb used MiXCR to reprocess the immunoSEQ multiplex PCR reads, holding one entry per CDR3 protein. Found here are about 89,000 distinct CDR3 sequences, 85% to 95% of them singletons; the top ten hold around 0.3%. Specimen: CD8+ T cells from PBMCs. Every receptor here comes from a human donor in good health.

The rearrangement links TRBV4-1 to TRBJ2-7; the match to TRBD1 covers 9 bases. There are 17 residues in the CDR3. Trimming took 1 base from V and 7 from J; bases not matched to a gene: 14. Germline loops: CDR1 MGHRA, CDR2 YSYEKL. The CDR3 sequence is CASSQGPNRGPVREQYF. CDR3 DNA: TGCGCCAGCAGCCAAGGACCAAACAGGGGGCCGGTCCGAGAGCAGTACTTC.

The V gene is TRBV30, the J gene TRBJ2-5, with D tentatively TRBD2 (6 bases). This CDR3 comprises 13 residues. Germline values: CDR1 GTSNPN, CDR2 SVGIG (reference sequence). V was trimmed by 0 bases and J by 5 bases, leaving 10 bases between them. The CDR3 DNA reads as TGTGCCTGGAGTGTACTTGGGGGGGAGACCCAGTACTTC. It yields the protein CAWSVLGGETQYF.

The chain carries TRBV20-1 and TRBJ2-7; TRBD1 matches at 7 bases. V dropped 5 bases and J dropped 4; count of bases not matched to a gene: 8. Germline loops: CDR1 DFQATT, CDR2 SNEGSKA (reference sequence). This CDR3 has 13 amino acids. The CDR3 sequence is CSAPGTAAYEQYF. In DNA form, the CDR3 reads TGCAGTGCTCCCGGGACAGCGGCTTACGAGCAGTACTTC.

The V gene is TRBV6-2 or TRBV6-3, the J gene TRBJ2-2; 7 bases map to TRBD1. CDR1 is MNHEY, CDR2 SVGEGT, per germline. Trimming took 2 bases from V and 0 from J; bases not matched to a gene: 3. The CDR3 has 16 amino acids. This CDR3 is CASSYPGQANTGELFF. CDR3 DNA sequence: TGTGCCAGCAGTTACCCCGGACAGGCGAACACCGGGGAGCTGTTTTTT.

The chain has TRBV7-2 and TRBJ2-1; 10 bases agree with TRBD1. The germline CDR1 and CDR2 sequences are SGHTA and FQGNSA. The CDR3 runs 15 residues. V shed 5 bases and J 7 bases; nucleotides not matched to a gene: 8. The CDR3 DNA sequence: TGTGCCAGCAGCCAAGACAGGGGGCGAGAGAATGAGCAGTTCTTC. This gives the protein CASSQDRGRENEQFF. Supplemented by reference TRBV7-2 and TRBJ2-1, the full variable domain reads GAGVSQSPSNKVTEKGKDVELRCDPISGHTALYWYRQSLGQGLEFLIYFQGNSAPDKSGLPSDRFSAERTGGSVSTLTIQRTQQEDSAVYLCASSQDRGRENEQFFGPGTRLTVL.

As DNA, the CDR3 is TGTGCCAGCAGCTTAGGCCCCCGACGCGATGAGCAGTTCTTC. Its protein is CASSLGPRRDEQFF. This rearrangement joins TRBV7-9 to TRBJ2-1; D remains unclear. Germline CDR1 is SEHNR and CDR2 is FQNEAQ (reference sequence). The CDR3 extends over 14 amino acids. Between the trimmed V and J ends, which lost 1 base and 8 bases, there was a span of 12 bases.

This chain links TRBV19 with TRBJ1-1, with D unresolved. Trimming removed 5 bases from V and 1 base from J, with 8 bases in between. Germline-derived CDR1 and CDR2 are LNHDA and SQIVND (reference sequence). The CDR3 has 13 amino acids. CDR3 DNA: TGTGCCAGTAGTGACGGGTGGAACACTGAAGCTTTCTTT. It is translated as CASSDGWNTEAFF.

This chain links TRBV2 with TRBJ2-1, with D perhaps given as TRBD1 or TRBD2 (7 bases each). There are 15 residues in the CDR3. Trimming cost V 5 bases and J 10 bases, with 21 bases left between them. Germline CDR1 is SNHLY and CDR2 is FYNNEI. The CDR3, as DNA: TGTGCCAGCAGTTCCGGGACTACTGGCAGGGGGGAGCAGTTCTTC. Its translation: CASSSGTTGRGEQFF.

This chain uses TRBV29-1 with TRBJ1-2, with D maybe TRBD1 (6 bases). V lost 4 bases and J lost 2, with 11 bases in between. CDR3 length equals 13 residues. The germline gives CDR1 SQVTM, CDR2 ANQGSEA. The CDR3 nucleotides are TGCAGCGTTGGGGGGCCGCCGAACTATGGCTACACCTTC. Protein sequence: CSVGGPPNYGYTF.

This chain links TRBV6-4 with TRBJ2-2; TRBD1 might be the D (6 bases). The V end was cut by 3 bases, the J end by 1 base, with 12 bases between. The CDR3 runs 16 residues. CDR1 is MRHNA, CDR2 SNTAGT, per germline. The CDR3 sequence is CASSEETGLNTGELFF. For the CDR3, the DNA is TGTGCCAGCAGTGAGGAGACAGGTTTGAACACCGGGGAGCTGTTTTTT.

V and J are TRBV29-1 and TRBJ2-5; D gene ambiguous. Trimming took 2 bases from V and 7 from J, leaving 11 bases between them. The CDR3 loop spans 12 amino acids. The germline V gene has CDR1 SQVTM and CDR2 ANQGSEA. CDR3 DNA: TGCAGCGTTGAATGGCGAAAGGGGACCCAGTACTTC. The encoded protein is CSVEWRKGTQYF.

The chain carries TRBV12-3 or TRBV12-4 and TRBJ2-7; D uncertain. CDR3 size: 13 residues. The V gene lost 3 bases and the J gene lost 0 bases, with 6 bases spanning the gap. The CDR3: CASSFASSYEQYF. CDR3 bases: TGTGCCAGCAGTTTTGCCAGCTCCTACGAGCAGTACTTC.

The chain couples TRBV19 to TRBJ2-1, with D perhaps TRBD2 (6 bases). Germline V gene sequence: CDR1 LNHDA, CDR2 SQIVND (reference sequence). Trimming took off 3 bases at V and 5 bases at J, with 11 bases between the two ends. The CDR3 runs 14 residues. CDR3 in DNA: TGTGCCAGTAGTATCCGGGAGATCCACAATGAGCAGTTCTTC. This encodes CASSIREIHNEQFF.

The gene calls are TRBV11-2 and TRBJ2-3, with 8 bases aligning to TRBD1. Germline values: CDR1 SGHAT, CDR2 FQNNGV. J was trimmed by 2 bases and V by 5 bases; bases with no gene match: 9. There are 16 residues in the CDR3. The DNA of the CDR3 is TGTGCCAGCAGCCGACGGACAGGGTGGATCACAGATACGCAGTATTTT. This codes for CASSRRTGWITDTQYF.

The chain couples TRBV12-3 or TRBV12-4 to TRBJ2-1; no reliable D call. Deletions cut 2 bases from V and 5 bases from J, with 10 bases between. This CDR3 comprises 14 residues. CDR3 DNA sequence: TGTGCCAGCAGTTTAATCAGTACCCACAATGAGCAGTTCTTC. Translated, it gives CASSLISTHNEQFF.

The V and J genes are TRBV6-5 and TRBJ1-2, with 8 bases lining up with TRBD1. Germline V gene sequence: CDR1 MNHEY, CDR2 SVGAGI. V shed 2 bases and J 6 bases; nucleotides not matched to a gene: 11. CDR3 size: 16 residues. The CDR3, as DNA: TGTGCCAGCAGTTACCACGAGGACAGGGTCATTGATGGCTACACCTTC. Protein sequence: CASSYHEDRVIDGYTF.

The chain has TRBV12-3 or TRBV12-4 and TRBJ1-1; maybe TRBD1 (5 bases). The CDR3 runs 14 residues. Trimming removed 2 bases from V and 8 bases from J, with 15 bases in between. CDR3 nucleotides: TGTGCCAGCAGTTTAACCACAGGAGGCTCCGAAGCTTTCTTT. Amino acid sequence: CASSLTTGGSEAFF.

The V call is TRBV5-1, the J call TRBJ2-5, with 8 bases aligning to TRBD2. Per germline, CDR1 SGHRS and CDR2 YFSETQ. V lost 2 bases, J lost 0 bases, and 9 bases stayed unmatched. This CDR3 contains 17 residues. CDR3 DNA sequence: TGCGCCAGCAGCTTTGACGATAAGCGGGGGTACCAAGAGACCCAGTACTTC. Translation gives CASSFDDKRGYQETQYF.

CDR3 sequence (DNA): TGCGCCAGCAGCGGCCGGGACAAACTGAACACCGGGGAGCTGTTTTTT. Translated, it gives CASSGRDKLNTGELFF. The V gene is TRBV5-1, the J gene TRBJ2-2, with D possibly being TRBD1 (6 bases). Germline-derived CDR1 and CDR2 are SGHRS and YFSETQ. The CDR3 covers 16 residues. Deletions cut 4 bases from V and 1 base from J, with 14 bases between.

The chain is built from TRBV13 and TRBJ1-2; D is perhaps TRBD1 (6 bases). Trimming shortened V by 2 bases and J by 5 bases, and 15 bases separated the two germline ends. Germline V CDR1 and CDR2: PRHDT, FYEKMQ (reference sequence). The CDR3 is 15 amino acids. CDR3 residues: CASSLQGIRGYGYTF. DNA of the CDR3: TGTGCCAGCAGCTTACAGGGGATCCGAGGGTATGGCTACACCTTC.

The J gene is TRBJ2-7, the V gene TRBV9; D is perhaps TRBD1 (5 bases). Trimming pared 0 bases from V and 0 bases from J, leaving 10 bases between. The CDR3 extends over 15 amino acids. Germline values: CDR1 SGDLS, CDR2 YYNGEE. The CDR3 sequence is CASSVGAGISYEQYF. Written as DNA, the CDR3 is TGTGCCAGCAGCGTAGGTGCAGGGATCTCCTACGAGCAGTACTTC. Filled out from reference TRBV9 and TRBJ2-7, the complete variable domain reads DSGVTQTPKHLITATGQRVTLRCSPRSGDLSVYWYQQSLDQGLQFLIQYYNGEERAKGNILERFSAQQFPDLHSELNLSSLELGDSALYFCASSVGAGISYEQYFGPGTRLTVT.

This chain joins TRBV20-1 and TRBJ2-7; perhaps TRBD1 as D (5 bases). V gave up 0 bases and J gave up 3 bases, with 12 bases separating them. Germline V gene sequence: CDR1 DFQATT, CDR2 SNEGSKA (reference sequence). The CDR3 is 14 amino acids. This CDR3 is CSARDHLTDYEQYF. CDR3 nucleotide sequence: TGCAGTGCTAGAGATCATTTGACAGACTACGAGCAGTACTTC.

V and J are TRBV29-1 and TRBJ2-7, with 10 bases identical to TRBD1. The CDR3 runs 15 residues. The germline gives CDR1 SQVTM, CDR2 ANQGSEA. With 3 bases clipped from V and 4 bases from J, the junction kept 9 bases outside the gene matches. Written as DNA, the CDR3 is TGCAGCGTTGATATTTCAGGGACAGGGGCTTACGAGCAGTACTTC. It specifies CSVDISGTGAYEQYF.

The chain combines TRBV5-1 with TRBJ2-7; maybe TRBD1 (5 bases). Between the trimmed V and J ends, which lost 4 bases and 0 bases, there was a span of 11 bases. The CDR3 contains 14 residues. Germline V gives CDR1 SGHRS, CDR2 YFSETQ. CDR3 DNA sequence: TGCGCCAGCAGCCCAGGGTGGGGCTCCTACGAGCAGTACTTC. Its translation: CASSPGWGSYEQYF.

This chain joins TRBV19 and TRBJ1-2; D possibly corresponds to TRBD1 (6 bases). The CDR3 runs to 14 residues. Trimming took 7 bases from V and 6 from J, leaving 18 bases between them. Germline values: CDR1 LNHDA, CDR2 SQIVND (reference sequence). The CDR3 region is CASTHPGGRDGYTF. CDR3 bases: TGTGCCAGTACCCATCCGGGGGGGCGCGATGGCTACACCTTC.

The V and J genes are TRBV20-1 and TRBJ1-1, with D unresolved. From germline, CDR1 is DFQATT and CDR2 SNEGSKA (reference sequence). V lost 0 bases to trimming and J lost 0 bases, with 14 bases between them. The CDR3 runs to 16 residues. The CDR3 here is CSARDRAARMNTEAFF. The CDR3 nucleotides are TGCAGTGCTAGAGATCGGGCGGCTCGTATGAACACTGAAGCTTTCTTT.

CDR3 loop: CASSVKQGRAGNQPQHF. DNA for the CDR3: TGTGCCAGCAGCGTAAAACAGGGAAGGGCAGGCAATCAGCCCCAGCATTTT. V gene TRBV5-6 combines with J gene TRBJ1-5; D might be TRBD1 (6 bases). Trimming pared 4 bases from V and 2 bases from J, leaving 19 bases between. This CDR3 comprises 17 residues. The germline gives CDR1 SGHDT, CDR2 YYEEEE.

The rearrangement uses TRBV20-1 and TRBJ1-5; D ambiguous. The CDR3 has 14 residues. The germline gives CDR1 DFQATT, CDR2 SNEGSKA (reference sequence). With 0 bases removed from V and 2 bases from J, the gap between germline ends came to 8 bases. The CDR3, as DNA: TGCAGTGCTAGAGATAGTGGGGGCAATCAGCCCCAGCATTTT. This sequence encodes CSARDSGGNQPQHF.